This T cell receptor (beta chain) was found in a study of blood T cells in healthy people across ages. This CDR3 has 15 amino acids. Germline lookup yields CDR1 LGHDT and CDR2 YNNKEL (reference sequence). V shed 3 bases and J 6 bases; nucleotides not matched to a gene: 8. Sample-barcoded 5' priming and a J-beta primer mix drove a second PCR of 7 to 11 cycles. TCRdb reprocessed the 5' RACE reads via MiXCR and lists one record per CDR3 protein. The table has 1 million or so distinct CDR3 sequences, roughly 24% seen once. The sample was also reused in another study, on T cells of mothers and their children. Turning to that study: The TCR beta CDR3 read count exceeded 10 million for each mother and was about 3.1 million for each child.

This rearrangement joins TRBV3-1 to TRBJ2-7; TRBD1 agrees at 10 bases. What was sequenced was blood. The receptor comes from a girl aged 2-15 years in good health. In DNA form, the CDR3 reads TGTGCCAGCAGCCAGACAGGGGGCCTTACGGGCGAGCAGTACTTC. Protein sequence: CASSQTGGLTGEQYF.